A single T cell receptor (beta chain) is shown here with its context. In the source study's methods: Reference gene primer amplification in the assay estimated nucleated cell counts. TCRdb's copy holds only in-frame clones and misses some; the assay was immunoSEQ multiplex PCR. V, J and clone size reflect that table, while D and trimming were determined from the DNA. The table has about 120,000 clones, around 91% seen once. Trimming cost V 8 bases and J 0 bases; bases outside gene matches: 15. The CDR3 spans 19 residues. CDR1 and CDR2 from the germline V gene are SEHNR and FQNEAQ (reference sequence). This sample is drawn from a study of blood T cell repertoires in COVID-19. Study information: Sites across the United States, Italy and Spain contributed samples from acute and convalescent COVID-19. In each case, the material was cDNA or gDNA derived from T cells, B-cell-depleted T cells, or PBMCs.

The chain joins TRBV7-9 to TRBJ2-7; the match to TRBD2 covers 14 bases. This clonotype was obtained from a woman aged 55-75 years with COVID-19, enrolled during active disease. Sequencing used peripheral blood. The CDR3 DNA sequence: TGTGCCAGCTCTTGGAGGACTAGCGGGGGGACTTACCTCTCCTACGAGCAGTACTTC. The encoded protein is CASSWRTSGGTYLSYEQYF.